This record covers a single T cell receptor beta chain. This clonotype was seen a handful of times. This receptor's antigen is unknown. The sample holds no much larger clone one base away, and base qualities are not on file. The record originates from a study of T-cell memory formation after mild COVID-19 (dated by TCRdb to about 2021). For context, the study as a whole: TCR sequence clusters from the two donors were found to be largely donor specific. Two young, previously healthy adult volunteers, one female and one male, were included in the cohort. In a couple of donors, T-cell clones that expanded and contracted after mild COVID-19 were followed by sequencing TCRalpha and TCRbeta repertoires longitudinally.

PBMCs were isolated by Ficoll-Paque density gradient centrifugation. The CDR3 runs 16 residues from the cysteine to the phenylalanine. Just the 48-base CDR3 DNA is kept, in frame starting at base 1. Relative to germline, V is missing 5 bases and J is missing 6 bases, with 11 bases of the junction outside any gene match. Sequences SGHTA (CDR1) and FQGTGA (CDR2) are obtained from the germline V gene. The study at large found these results: The study included only a couple of mild cases, and larger cohorts that include severe cases with pre-infection samples were judged to be necessary. Contracting CD4+ clones appeared mostly in the CM and EM memory subsets, whereas CD8+ clones were enriched in EMRA. Some responding clones were found in pre-infection memory, which suggests that pre-existing cross-reactive memory T cells took part in the SARS-CoV-2 response. From day 15 to 85, contracting clones showed balanced CD4/CD8 phenotypes, whereas a second wave of clones that expanded from day 15 to 37 leaned towards CD4+. The second-wave clones that peaked on day 37 were not confirmed to be SARS-CoV-2 specific.

The data were produced on an Illumina NovaSeq 6000. TCRalpha and TCRbeta cDNA libraries were constructed by 5'RACE with constant-segment primers, with sample barcodes and unique molecular identifiers being introduced. Trizol reagent was used to extract RNA from every sample. Library amplification was performed in two PCR steps, and a second sample barcode and Illumina TruSeq adapters were introduced in the second step. Sequencing of libraries was performed on an Illumina NovaSeq with 2 x 150 bp paired-end reads. The original pipeline was this. Reads were demultiplexed and collapsed into UMI-guided consensus sequences with migec v1.2.7. Using mixcr v2.1.11, UMI consensuses were aligned to TRA and TRB V and J templates and then assembled into clonotypes. A clonotype was counted as expanded or contracted only if both edgeR and NoisET called the change significant, with noise models trained on biological replicates. For edgeR calls, a false discovery rate-adjusted p below 0.01 and a log2 fold-change threshold of 1 were applied. As an exploratory analysis of dynamics, max-normalized trajectories of the 1000 most abundant clonotypes were examined with PCA combined with hierarchical clustering. Separately sequenced CD4+ and CD8+ repertoires were used to assign the CD4 or CD8 phenotype of responding clones. The public reads were run again by TCRdb, first through fastp at Q25 and then through MiXCR, and only productive beta chains were kept. Each CDR3 protein gets just one entry, which takes the most common genes and DNA from the rows behind it. The V and J calls were determined by TCRdb, not by the authors. The sample contains 580,000 or so distinct CDR3 sequences, 17% of them found a single time. The ten largest clones represent roughly 8% of the sample.

The TCR comes from an adult woman who had mild COVID-19 (a few samples of this study predate the infection). The sample titles of this study are shuffled in the database, so cell type and time point are left out; the donor was told from shared clones. Material for sequencing was PBMCs or a T cell subset sorted from them (not recorded which). The rearranged segments are TRBV7-3 and TRBJ2-2, and 8 junction bases match TRBD1. The sequence in DNA is TGTGCCAGCAGCCCGACCGATCAGGGGGCGGCCGGGGAGCTGTTTTTT. It encodes CASSPTDQGAAGELFF.